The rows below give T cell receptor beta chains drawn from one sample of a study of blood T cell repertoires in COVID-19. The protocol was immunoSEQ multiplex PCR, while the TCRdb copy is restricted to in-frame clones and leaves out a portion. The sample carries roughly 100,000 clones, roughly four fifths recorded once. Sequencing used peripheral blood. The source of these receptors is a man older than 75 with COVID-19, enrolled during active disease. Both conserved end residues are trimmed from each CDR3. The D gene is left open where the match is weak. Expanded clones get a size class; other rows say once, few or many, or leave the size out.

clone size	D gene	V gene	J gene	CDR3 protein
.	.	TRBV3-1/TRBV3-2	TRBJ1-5	ASSQGQARPQH
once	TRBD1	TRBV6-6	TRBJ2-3	ASGPGTASTDTQY
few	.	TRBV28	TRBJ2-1	ASRVASTLYNEQF
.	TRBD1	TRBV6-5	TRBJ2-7	ASSPRQGPYEQY
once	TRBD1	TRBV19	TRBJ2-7	ASSRYGTGGYEQY
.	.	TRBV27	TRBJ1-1	ASSMGPEAF
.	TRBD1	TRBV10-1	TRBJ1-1	ASSEWRTGAEAF
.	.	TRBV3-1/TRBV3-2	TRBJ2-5	ASSLSAGETQY
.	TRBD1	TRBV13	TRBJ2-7	ASSLGQVEQY
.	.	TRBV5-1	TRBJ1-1	ASSLAQGPEAF
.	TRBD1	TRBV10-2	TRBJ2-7	ASGWTGGIYEQY
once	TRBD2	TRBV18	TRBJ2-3	ASSPGLAGRGDTQY
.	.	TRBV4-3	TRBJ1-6	ASSHRGGDNSPLH
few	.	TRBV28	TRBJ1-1	ASSSQQNEAF
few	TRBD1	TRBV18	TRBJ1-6	ASSSTGGYSPLH
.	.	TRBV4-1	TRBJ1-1	ASSHVWGGMDTEAF
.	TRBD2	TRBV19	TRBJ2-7	ASSKPASGTYEQY
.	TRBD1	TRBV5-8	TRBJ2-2	ASSLGQGYTGELF
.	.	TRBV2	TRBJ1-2	ASSPGTYYGYT
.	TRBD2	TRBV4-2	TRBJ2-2	ASSQDRGLAGLNTGELF
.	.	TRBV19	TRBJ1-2	ASSAPGRDYGYT
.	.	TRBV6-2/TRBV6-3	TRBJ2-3	ASSLTADTQY
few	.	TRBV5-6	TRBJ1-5	ASSLGAGRGQPQH
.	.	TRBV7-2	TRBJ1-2	ASSSTRGYGYT
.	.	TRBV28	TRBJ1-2	ASRLTLNYGYT
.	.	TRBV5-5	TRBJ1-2	ASSSAGTVYGYT
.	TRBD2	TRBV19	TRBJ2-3	ASSTTSGPPDTQY
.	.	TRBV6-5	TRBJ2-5	ASSYVTSGETQY
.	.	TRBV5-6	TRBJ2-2	ASSKDTRNTGELF
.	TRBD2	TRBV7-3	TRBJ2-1	ASSPGLARAREQF
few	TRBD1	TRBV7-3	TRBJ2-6	ASSPTRTGYGANVLT
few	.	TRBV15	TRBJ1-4	ATSRGSQTNEKLF
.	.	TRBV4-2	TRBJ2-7	ASSQAQYYEQY
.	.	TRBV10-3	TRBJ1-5	AISDGAYSNQPQH
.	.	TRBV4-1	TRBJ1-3	ASSQEANRISGNTIY
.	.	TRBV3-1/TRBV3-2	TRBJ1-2	ASRNPGNYGYT
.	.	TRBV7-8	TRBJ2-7	ASSPAGAEQY
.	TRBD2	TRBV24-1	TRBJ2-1	ATSDLPGLAGGSSYNEQF
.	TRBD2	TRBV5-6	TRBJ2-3	ASSLIRAGGGTDTQY
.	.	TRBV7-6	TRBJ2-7	ASSLAGNYEQY
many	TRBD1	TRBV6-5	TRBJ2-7	ASSYSGGEFTYEQY
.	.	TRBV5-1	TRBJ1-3	ASSPSTGYGNTIY
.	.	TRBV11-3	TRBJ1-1	ASSLGGLNTEAF
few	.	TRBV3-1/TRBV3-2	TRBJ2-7	ASSQPKQGSYEQY
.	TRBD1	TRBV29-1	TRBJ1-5	SVKGRGVGQPQH
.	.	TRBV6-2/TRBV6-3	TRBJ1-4	ASTPIARSSGEKLF
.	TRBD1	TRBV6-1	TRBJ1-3	ASMGDRSQNTIY
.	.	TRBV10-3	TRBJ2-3	AIRAGAEGTDTQY
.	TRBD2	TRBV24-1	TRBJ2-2	ATSDGTSGRSGELF
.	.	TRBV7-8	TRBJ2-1	ASSPDSYNEQF